The 15 T cell receptor beta chains given below trace back to one sample, sequenced in a study of radiotherapy plus CTLA-4 blockade in lung cancer. Data came from immunoSEQ multiplex PCR; TCRdb stores just in-frame clones and leaves some out. Altogether 20,000 to 30,000 clones are present, 71% being singletons, with the ten largest covering under 3.5%. Sequenced here: peripheral blood, sampled from a patient treated with radiotherapy plus ipilimumab. These receptors all stem from a human donor with non-small cell lung cancer whose response to radiotherapy plus ipilimumab could not be evaluated.

This chain links TRBV2 with TRBJ1-3, with 7 bases that match TRBD1. Germline trimming cut 6 bases from V and 0 bases from J; bases unmatched to any gene: 5. This CDR3 comprises 15 residues. Germline V CDR1 and CDR2: SNHLY, FYNNEI. CDR3 sequence (DNA): TGTGCCAGCAGGGGGGGACAGAGCTCTGGAAACACCATATATTTT. It translates to CASRGGQSSGNTIYF.

J is TRBJ1-2 and V is TRBV6-5; D gene ambiguous. Trimming took off 2 bases at V and 7 bases at J, with 20 bases between the two ends. The CDR3 runs 16 residues. From germline, CDR1 is MNHEY and CDR2 SVGAGI. The CDR3: CASSYARLRNYGGYTF. In DNA form, the CDR3 reads TGTGCCAGCAGTTACGCCCGGCTCCGTAACTATGGTGGCTACACCTTC.

CDR3 sequence (DNA): TGTGCCAGCAGCTTGCGAGGAGCCGCCTACGAGCAGTACTTC. Protein product: CASSLRGAAYEQYF. This chain joins TRBV5-6 and TRBJ2-7, with D uncertain. V was clipped by 1 base and J by 2 bases, with 10 bases between them. The CDR3 has 14 amino acids. Germline V gives CDR1 SGHDT, CDR2 YYEEEE.

This clone was recorded once. V gene TRBV11-2 combines with J gene TRBJ2-5; D gene uncertain. V gave up 4 bases and J gave up 0 bases, with 12 bases separating them. From germline, CDR1 is SGHAT and CDR2 FQNNGV. The CDR3 is 15 amino acids. This chain's CDR3 is CASSYGQRYQETQYF. CDR3 DNA sequence: TGTGCCAGCAGCTACGGCCAGAGGTACCAAGAGACCCAGTACTTC. The full variable domain, completed using reference TRBV11-2 and TRBJ2-5, is EAGVAQSPRYKIIEKRQSVAFWCNPISGHATLYWYQQILGQGPKLLIQFQNNGVVDDSQLPKDRFSAERLKGVDSTLKIQPAKLEDSAVYLCASSYGQRYQETQYFGPGTRLLVL.

The chain is built from TRBV15 and TRBJ2-3, with D possibly TRBD2 on 6 matching bases. This CDR3 is built from 14 residues. The ends were cut back, 1 base at V and 5 bases at J, with 10 bases in the middle. CDR1 and CDR2 from the germline V gene are LNHNV and YYDKDF (reference sequence). Here the CDR3 DNA reads TGTGCCACCAGCAGAGCGGGAGCGCAAGATACGCAGTATTTT. Translating it yields CATSRAGAQDTQYF.

The rearrangement links TRBV11-3 to TRBJ2-2, with 7 nucleotides matching TRBD2. The CDR3 is 13 amino acids. From germline, CDR1 is SGHNT and CDR2 YENEEA. V was pared by 8 bases and J by 6 bases, with 6 bases of the junction left unmatched. The CDR3 region has the DNA TGTGCCAGCTCCGGGACTACTCCCGGGGAGCTGTTTTTT. Residues: CASSGTTPGELFF. Drawing the rest from reference TRBV11-3 and TRBJ2-2, the complete variable domain is EAGVVQSPRYKIIEKKQPVAFWCNPISGHNTLYWYLQNLGQGPELLIRYENEEAVDDSQLPKDRFSAERLKGVDSTLKIQPAELGDSAVYLCASSGTTPGELFFGEGSRLTVL.

J is TRBJ1-1 and V is TRBV7-9; tentative D call: TRBD1 (5 bases). The germline gives CDR1 SEHNR, CDR2 FQNEAQ (reference sequence). The CDR3 sequence is 19 residues long. V lost 2 bases and J lost 4, with 26 bases in between. Here the CDR3 reads CASSLTPGRVRAGGTEAFF. The CDR3 DNA reads TGTGCCAGCAGCTTAACCCCAGGTCGGGTCAGAGCCGGGGGCACTGAAGCTTTCTTT.

The chain uses TRBV25-1 and TRBJ2-4, with D possibly matching TRBD2 (6 bases). This CDR3 has 13 residues. The V end was cut by 4 bases, the J end by 6 bases, with 10 bases between. Germline V CDR1 and CDR2: MGHDK, SYGVNS. The CDR3: CASSVGTPNIQYF. CDR3 DNA: TGTGCCAGCAGTGTCGGGACTCCAAACATTCAGTACTTC.

This clone is medium-sized in the sample. The CDR3 region is CAISESGEQYF. As DNA, the CDR3 is TGTGCCATCAGTGAGTCCGGCGAGCAGTACTTC. V is TRBV10-3 and J is TRBJ2-7; D is uncertain. Trimming pared 0 bases from V and 6 bases from J, leaving 3 bases between. The CDR3 consists of 11 residues. Per the germline V gene, CDR1 is ENHRY and CDR2 is SYGVKD.

This clone was observed a handful of times. In DNA, the CDR3 is TGTGCCAGCAGCCCGTCTCGCTCAGGGAACACTGAAGCTTTCTTT. Protein product: CASSPSRSGNTEAFF. The chain combines TRBV5-4 with TRBJ1-1; D call uncertain. The length of the CDR3 is 15 residues. The V gene's germline CDR1 is SGHNT and CDR2 YYREEE (reference sequence). Trimming left V 4 bases short and J 1 base short, with 14 bases between.

V is TRBV5-1 and J is TRBJ2-7, with D hard to call. V lost 0 bases and J 0 bases, leaving 7 bases between the germline ends. There are 14 residues in the CDR3. Germline lookup yields CDR1 SGHRS and CDR2 YFSETQ. CDR3: CASSLVVSSYEQYF. The CDR3 region has the DNA TGCGCCAGCAGCTTGGTGGTGAGCTCCTACGAGCAGTACTTC.

The sample holds one count of this clone. The V gene is TRBV28, the J gene TRBJ1-2; D remains unclear. There are 13 residues in the CDR3. From germline, CDR1 is MDHEN and CDR2 SYDVKM. V was shortened by 4 bases and J by 4 bases, with 10 bases between the two germline ends. This CDR3 is CASSSGLSYGYTF. In DNA form, the CDR3 reads TGTGCCAGCAGTTCAGGACTTAGCTATGGCTACACCTTC.

The chain couples TRBV28 to TRBJ1-2; perhaps TRBD1 as D (5 bases). CDR1 and CDR2 from the germline V gene are MDHEN and SYDVKM. CDR3 length equals 15 residues. The V end lost 6 bases, the J end lost 8 bases, and 22 bases lay between the germline ends. The DNA of the CDR3 is TGTGCCAGCAGCGAAACCCACTCAGGGTCCGGCGGCTACACCTTC. Amino acids: CASSETHSGSGGYTF.

This chain joins TRBV30 and TRBJ1-6, with D possibly being TRBD1 (6 bases). The germline V and J ends were trimmed by 4 bases and 7 bases, with 11 bases remaining between them. This CDR3 contains 13 residues. In germline, CDR1 is GTSNPN, CDR2 SVGIG (reference sequence). Here the CDR3 reads CAWKQGKNSPLHF. The CDR3 DNA sequence: TGTGCCTGGAAACAGGGTAAAAATTCACCCCTCCACTTT.

The V and J genes are TRBV5-4 and TRBJ2-4, with 11 bases matching TRBD1. After removal of 4 bases from V and 0 bases from J, the junction contained 6 bases not matched to a gene. The CDR3 length is 17 residues. From germline, CDR1 is SGHNT and CDR2 YYREEE (reference sequence). The CDR3 loop reads CASSRTGGLTAKNIQYF. Here the CDR3 DNA reads TGTGCCAGCAGCCGGACAGGGGGCCTTACAGCCAAAAACATTCAGTACTTC.